This TCR beta chain is drawn from a study of T cell repertoires and leukemia-associated antigens. In the study overall: About 17 million effective reads came from all samples combined. Whole-study findings and limits: Whether expanded clones are antigen-specific and functional remains untested. V, J, VDJ and CDR3 counts did not differ significantly among groups.

Germline CDR1 reads LGHNA; CDR2 reads YNFKEQ. The CDR3 is made up of 15 amino acids. One entry per CDR3 protein, called by TCRdb with MiXCR from the 5' RACE reads. The sample holds 14,000 or so distinct CDR3 sequences, approximately 42% seen once. The CD3+ T cells first had an overnight rest without serum. As regards this clonotype: Its matching antigen is unknown. The junction shows a germline mismatch at one end, possibly a read error.

The source of this sequence is a female donor in good health. Sequencing was performed on CD3+ T cells sorted from blood and cultured. The chain is built from TRBV4-2 and TRBJ2-1, with 13 bases matching TRBD2. This chain's CDR3 is CASSKTGTSGTVGFF. For the CDR3, the DNA is TGTGCGAGCAGCAAAACAGGGACTAGCGGGACCGTTGGATTCTTC.